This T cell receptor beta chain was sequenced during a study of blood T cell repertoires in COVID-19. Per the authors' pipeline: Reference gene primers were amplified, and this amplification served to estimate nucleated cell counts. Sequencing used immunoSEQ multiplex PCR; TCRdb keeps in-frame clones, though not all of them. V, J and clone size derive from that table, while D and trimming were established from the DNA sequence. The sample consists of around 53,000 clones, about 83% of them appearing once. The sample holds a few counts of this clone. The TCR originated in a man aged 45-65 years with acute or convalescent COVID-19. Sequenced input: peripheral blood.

CDR3: CASSSLAGTPAYEQYF. For the CDR3, the DNA is TGTGCCAGCAGCTCCCTCGCCGGGACACCAGCCTACGAGCAGTACTTC. The V gene is TRBV4-2, the J gene TRBJ2-7, with D possibly matching TRBD1 (6 bases). V lost 5 bases and J lost 2, with 19 bases in between. CDR1 LGHNA and CDR2 YNFKEQ come from the germline V gene. The CDR3 sequence is 16 residues long.